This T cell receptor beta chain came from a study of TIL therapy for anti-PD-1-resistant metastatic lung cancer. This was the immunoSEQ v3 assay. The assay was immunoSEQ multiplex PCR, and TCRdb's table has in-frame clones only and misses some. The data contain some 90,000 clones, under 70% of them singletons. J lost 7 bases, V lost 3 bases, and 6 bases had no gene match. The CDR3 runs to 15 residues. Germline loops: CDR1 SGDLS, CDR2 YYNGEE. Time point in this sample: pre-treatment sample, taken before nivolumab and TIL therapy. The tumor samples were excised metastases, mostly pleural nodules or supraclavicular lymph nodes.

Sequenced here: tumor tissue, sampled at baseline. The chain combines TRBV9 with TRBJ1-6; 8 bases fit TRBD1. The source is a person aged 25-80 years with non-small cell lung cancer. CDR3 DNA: TGTGCCAGCAGCGCGTGGACAGGGCGGAATTCACCCCTCCACTTT. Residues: CASSAWTGRNSPLHF.